By frequency, the clone carrying this T cell receptor beta chain is large (0.1 to 1%). Its target is unknown. The sorter processed each CD8+ T cell subset in triplicate at 250,000 to 300,000 cells apiece. The sample comes from a study of CXCR3-negative and CXCR3-positive naive CD8 T cells. Points from the study as a whole: CXCR3-expressing naive cells carried TRB CDR3s more hydrophobic than those of CXCR3-negative naive cells.

UMI-labeled TRB cDNA libraries were prepared by 5' RACE. TCRdb re-called the 5' RACE reads and gives one entry per CDR3 protein, without DNA. This sample's table has 5,500 to 6,000 distinct CDR3 sequences. The material sequenced was naive CXCR3- CD8+ T cells from blood. Subset meaning: CD45RO-CCR7+CD27+CD95- naive CD8+ T cells lacking CXCR3 (TNR3-). The source is a human donor in good health. Some clones in this sample may be carry-over from other donors' samples.

This chain's CDR3 is CASSAGLDLNEKLFF. The chain employs TRBV9 and TRBJ1-4. In germline, CDR1 is SGDLS, CDR2 YYNGEE. The CDR3 covers 15 residues. The full variable domain, completed using reference TRBV9 and TRBJ1-4, is DSGVTQTPKHLITATGQRVTLRCSPRSGDLSVYWYQQSLDQGLQFLIQYYNGEERAKGNILERFSAQQFPDLHSELNLSSLELGDSALYFCASSAGLDLNEKLFFGSGTQLSVL.